These 24 T cell receptor beta chains were all obtained from the same sample, sequenced in a study of blood T cell repertoires in COVID-19. Measured with immunoSEQ multiplex PCR; TCRdb has only the in-frame clones, and not every one. The data hold a few hundred thousand clones, with around nine tenths observed a single time. The material sequenced was peripheral blood. These receptors were collected from a man aged 55-75 years who had recovered from COVID-19.

The J gene is TRBJ2-7, the V gene TRBV9; possibly TRBD2 for D (7 bases). The CDR3 consists of 15 residues. V was trimmed by 0 bases and J by 4 bases, leaving 14 bases between them. Germline CDR1 and CDR2: SGDLS and YYNGEE. The CDR3 sequence is CASSVGPGGRYEQYF. The CDR3 region has the DNA TGTGCCAGCAGCGTAGGACCCGGGGGGCGGTACGAGCAGTACTTC.

This chain joins TRBV29-1 and TRBJ1-2; D remains ambiguous. CDR3 length equals 12 residues. V was cut by 7 bases and J by 8 bases, with 17 bases left in between. Germline CDR1 is SQVTM and CDR2 is ANQGSEA. The CDR3 is CSGLAGKTGYTF. CDR3 bases: TGCAGCGGGTTAGCGGGGAAAACCGGCTACACCTTC.

The chain joins TRBV24-1 to TRBJ1-5, with a possible D match to TRBD1 (5 bases). The germline CDR1 and CDR2 sequences are KGHDR and SFDVKD. The CDR3 sequence is 16 residues long. The V end lost 3 bases, the J end lost 4 bases, and 15 bases lay between the germline ends. The CDR3 loop is CATSDGAGTQNQPQHF. The CDR3 nucleotides read TGTGCCACCAGTGATGGAGCCGGGACTCAAAATCAGCCCCAGCATTTT.

This chain links TRBV7-2 with TRBJ1-2; 10 nucleotides align to TRBD1. J lost 2 bases, V lost 4 bases, and 4 bases had no gene match. This CDR3 spans 15 amino acids. From germline, CDR1 is SGHTA and CDR2 FQGNSA. CDR3 DNA sequence: TGTGCCAGCAGCTATTGGGGACAGGGGAACTATGGCTACACCTTC. Protein sequence: CASSYWGQGNYGYTF.

The chain employs TRBV19 and TRBJ1-1; D remains unclear. V dropped 7 bases and J dropped 4 bases, with 22 bases sitting between them. CDR1 is LNHDA and CDR2 is SQIVND in the germline V gene (reference sequence). This CDR3 is 16 amino acids long. The CDR3 nucleotides read TGTGCCAGTAAATTTTCTGAGACACATCTTGGCACTGAAGCTTTCTTT. Its translation: CASKFSETHLGTEAFF.

The V gene is TRBV5-6, the J gene TRBJ1-5; D unclear. Trimming took 3 bases from V and 3 from J, leaving 10 bases between them. Per the germline V gene, CDR1 is SGHDT and CDR2 is YYEEEE. This CDR3 region has 14 residues. The CDR3 loop reads CASSSSTDNQPQHF. CDR3 sequence (DNA): TGTGCCAGCAGCTCCTCTACAGACAATCAGCCCCAGCATTTT.

CDR3 residues: CASSFGRGTNLNNEQFF. Here the CDR3 DNA reads TGTGCCAGCAGCTTCGGCCGAGGAACGAACCTGAACAATGAGCAGTTCTTC. V is TRBV5-4 and J is TRBJ2-1; D is undetermined. This CDR3 is 17 amino acids long. Germline V gene sequence: CDR1 SGHNT, CDR2 YYREEE (reference sequence). Trimming removed 2 bases from V and 5 bases from J, with 20 bases in between.

The rearrangement links TRBV3-1 (or the pseudogene TRBV3-2) to TRBJ2-1, with a possible D match to TRBD2 (7 bases). The CDR3 totals 16 residues. Looked up from germline, CDR1 is LGHDT and CDR2 is YNNKEL (reference sequence). With 1 base removed from V and 7 bases from J, the gap between germline ends came to 17 bases. CDR3 sequence: CASSQAPGGLGNEQFF. The DNA for the CDR3 is TGTGCCAGCAGCCAAGCCCCCGGGGGGCTGGGGAATGAGCAGTTCTTC.

This rearrangement joins TRBV5-4 to TRBJ1-5; D gene unclear. The CDR3 extends over 15 amino acids. The germline gives CDR1 SGHNT, CDR2 YYREEE (reference sequence). V was cut by 0 bases and J by 3 bases, with 10 bases left in between. The CDR3 spells CASSLGVNPNQPQHF. The DNA for the CDR3 is TGTGCCAGCAGCTTGGGAGTGAATCCCAATCAGCCCCAGCATTTT.

This clone has more than one count but fewer than ten. The chain has TRBV19 and TRBJ2-7, with 8 bases that match TRBD2. Germline V gene sequence: CDR1 LNHDA, CDR2 SQIVND (reference sequence). V shed 8 bases and J 4 bases; nucleotides not matched to a gene: 13. This CDR3 has 15 residues. CDR3 amino acids: CASGSAGAPGYEQYF. The CDR3 DNA is TGTGCCAGTGGGTCAGCGGGGGCCCCCGGGTACGAGCAGTACTTC.

The CDR3 DNA sequence: TGTGCCAGCAGTGAAGTAGGTCTAGCAGCAGATACGCAGTATTTT. This encodes CASSEVGLAADTQYF. The V and J genes are TRBV6-1 and TRBJ2-3; possibly TRBD2 for D (5 bases). The CDR3 totals 15 residues. In germline, CDR1 is MNHNS, CDR2 SASEGT. V lost 1 base to trimming and J lost 4 bases, with 12 bases between them.

This clone was detected only once. V and J are TRBV19 and TRBJ1-5, with D perhaps matching TRBD1 (6 bases). CDR3 length equals 16 residues. V was clipped by 9 bases and J by 7 bases, with 25 bases between them. Germline V gene lookup returns CDR1 LNHDA and CDR2 SQIVND (reference sequence). The CDR3, as DNA: TGTGCCAGCGGCCTCGTTGACAGGTTGGTCGGCCAGCCCCAGCATTTT. It translates to CASGLVDRLVGQPQHF.

The gene calls are TRBV7-2 and TRBJ2-2; 9 bases match TRBD2. Germline CDR1 and CDR2: SGHTA and FQGNSA. The length of the CDR3 is 15 residues. The ends lost 5 bases at V and 2 bases at J; junction bases unmatched: 3. This CDR3 is CASSRTSVNTGELFF. Written as DNA, the CDR3 is TGTGCCAGCAGCCGGACTAGCGTTAACACCGGGGAGCTGTTTTTT.

The gene calls are TRBV11-3 and TRBJ2-2; TRBD2 might be the D (7 bases). The ends were cut back, 2 bases at V and 2 bases at J, with 12 bases in the middle. Germline CDR1 SGHNT, CDR2 YENEEA. The length of the CDR3 is 16 residues. CDR3 loop: CASSLRGASNTGELFF. For the CDR3, the DNA is TGTGCCAGCAGCTTACGGGGGGCGTCCAACACCGGGGAGCTGTTTTTT.

CDR3 residues: CASSPTIKRGMNTEAFF. As DNA, the CDR3 is TGTGCCAGCAGCCCTACAATTAAACGGGGGATGAACACTGAAGCTTTCTTT. V usage is TRBV4-2 and J usage is TRBJ1-1, with D perhaps TRBD1 (5 bases). Germline V gene lookup returns CDR1 LGHNA and CDR2 YNFKEQ. The germline V and J ends were trimmed by 4 bases and 0 bases, with 18 bases remaining between them. This CDR3 has 17 amino acids.

The CDR3 reads CASGGSDNLSTDTQYF. The CDR3 nucleotides read TGTGCCAGCGGTGGTAGCGATAACCTGAGCACAGATACGCAGTATTTT. The gene calls are TRBV2 and TRBJ2-3, with a tentative D call TRBD2 (5 bases). The length of the CDR3 is 16 residues. Trimming pared 8 bases from V and 0 bases from J, leaving 18 bases between. In germline, CDR1 is SNHLY, CDR2 FYNNEI.

This sequence joins TRBV30 and TRBJ1-5; D may be TRBD1 (6 bases). The CDR3 spans 16 residues. V was cut by 2 bases and J by 5 bases, with 19 bases left in between. Germline V gene sequence: CDR1 GTSNPN, CDR2 SVGIG (reference sequence). This CDR3 reads CAWSIVPGGAHQPQHF. As DNA, the CDR3 is TGTGCCTGGAGTATAGTACCTGGGGGGGCCCATCAGCCCCAGCATTTT.

J is TRBJ1-1 and V is TRBV19, with D possibly TRBD1 on 6 matching bases. The CDR3 is 15 residues long. The V gene's germline CDR1 is LNHDA and CDR2 SQIVND (reference sequence). V was pared by 1 base and J by 5 bases, with 14 bases between. CDR3 sequence reads: CASSIGGQPNTEAFF. CDR3 coding DNA: TGTGCCAGTAGTATAGGAGGACAGCCAAATACTGAAGCTTTCTTT.

This clone appeared a few times. The V call is TRBV20-1, the J call TRBJ2-7; 10 bases line up with TRBD2. Trimming removed 3 bases from V and 4 bases from J; junction bases left unmatched: 6. The CDR3 loop spans 14 amino acids. From germline, CDR1 is DFQATT and CDR2 SNEGSKA (reference sequence). This chain's CDR3 is CSASSLAGAYEQYF. CDR3 nucleotides: TGCAGTGCTAGTTCCCTAGCGGGGGCTTACGAGCAGTACTTC.

The chain is built from TRBV24-1 and TRBJ1-4; no clear D gene. CDR1 is KGHDR and CDR2 is SFDVKD in the germline V gene. Deletions cut 3 bases from V and 1 base from J, with 8 bases between. This CDR3 has 15 residues. The CDR3, as DNA: TGTGCCACCAGTGATCCGGTCGGAACTAATGAAAAACTGTTTTTT. This sequence encodes CATSDPVGTNEKLFF.

The genes are TRBV15 and TRBJ2-5; 9 bases are shared with TRBD1. The V and J ends lost 5 bases and 5 bases, in that order; junction bases with no gene match: 9. This CDR3 spans 15 amino acids. Germline V gives CDR1 LNHNV, CDR2 YYDKDF (reference sequence). DNA of the CDR3: TGTGCCACCAGCCCCCGGACAGGGGCAGGGGAGACCCAGTACTTC. As protein: CATSPRTGAGETQYF.

CDR3: CASRTGVYEQYF. CDR3 DNA sequence: TGTGCCAGCAGGACAGGGGTCTACGAGCAGTACTTC. This chain links TRBV11-1 with TRBJ2-7, with TRBD1 matching over 8 bases. Germline CDR1 reads SGHAT; CDR2 reads FQDESV (reference sequence). The junction had 1 base not matched to a gene; V was cut back by 6 bases and J by 3 bases. CDR3 size: 12 residues.

This clone appeared a few times. The chain combines TRBV7-9 with TRBJ1-3, with a weak D call TRBD1 (6 bases). V was shortened by 5 bases and J by 2 bases, with 19 bases between the two germline ends. CDR1 and CDR2 from the germline V gene are SEHNR and FQNEAQ (reference sequence). The CDR3 runs to 17 residues. The CDR3 protein is CASSRSGEMRPGNTIYF. The CDR3 region has the DNA TGTGCCAGCAGCCGATCAGGGGAAATGAGGCCTGGAAACACCATATATTTT.

The sample holds a few counts of this clone. The genes are TRBV30 and TRBJ1-5, with 7 bases lining up with TRBD1. This CDR3 spans 15 amino acids. With 3 bases clipped from V and 0 bases from J, the junction kept 5 bases outside the gene matches. In germline, CDR1 is GTSNPN, CDR2 SVGIG (reference sequence). CDR3 sequence reads: CAWRGTAYSNQPQHF. The DNA for the CDR3 is TGTGCCTGGAGAGGGACAGCTTATAGCAATCAGCCCCAGCATTTT.